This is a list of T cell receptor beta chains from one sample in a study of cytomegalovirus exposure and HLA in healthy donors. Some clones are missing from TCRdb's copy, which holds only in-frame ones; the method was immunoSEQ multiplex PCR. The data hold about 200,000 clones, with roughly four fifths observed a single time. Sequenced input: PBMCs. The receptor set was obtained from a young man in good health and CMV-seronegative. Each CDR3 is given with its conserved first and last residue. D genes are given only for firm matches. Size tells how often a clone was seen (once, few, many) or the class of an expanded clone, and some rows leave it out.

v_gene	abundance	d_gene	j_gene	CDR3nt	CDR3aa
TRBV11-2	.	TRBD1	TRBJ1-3	TGTGCCAGCAGCTTAGATATTGGGACAGGGAGAAACACCATATATTTT	CASSLDIGTGRNTIYF
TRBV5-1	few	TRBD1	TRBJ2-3	TGCGCCAGCAGCGCCACCAGGGGGCCCCTCACAGATACGCAGTATTTT	CASSATRGPLTDTQYF
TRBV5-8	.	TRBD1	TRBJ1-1	TGTGCCAGCAGACAGACAGGGACCACTGAAGCTTTCTTT	CASRQTGTTEAFF
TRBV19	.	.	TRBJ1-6	TGTGCCAGTAGTATACCCAGGCAGGGGTGGAATTCACCCCTCCACTTT	CASSIPRQGWNSPLHF
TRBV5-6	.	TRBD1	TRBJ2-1	TGTGCCAGCAGCTCACAGGGGGCGGATGAGCAGTTCTTC	CASSSQGADEQFF
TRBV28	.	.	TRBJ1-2	TGTGCCAGCAGTTTACGGGGGAGCTATGGCTACACCTTC	CASSLRGSYGYTF
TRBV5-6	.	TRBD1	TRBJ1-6	TGTGCCAGCAGCCAGGGGGTTGGGAATTCACCCCTCCACTTT	CASSQGVGNSPLHF
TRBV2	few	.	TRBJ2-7	TGTGCCAGCATAAGTCCTCCGCGCGAGCAGTACTTC	CASISPPREQYF
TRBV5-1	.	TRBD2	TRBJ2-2	TGCGCCAGCAGCCCTCAGACTAGCGGGGCCACCGGGGAGCTGTTTTTT	CASSPQTSGATGELFF
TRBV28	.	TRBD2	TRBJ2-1	TGTGCCAGCACCTCAGCGGGAGGGCCAAACAATGAGCAGTTCTTC	CASTSAGGPNNEQFF
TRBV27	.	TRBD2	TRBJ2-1	TGTGCCAGCAGTTTACGAGCGGGAGACTCCTACAATGAGCAGTTCTTC	CASSLRAGDSYNEQFF
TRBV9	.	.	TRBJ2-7	TGTGCCAGCAGCGTTTCCGGGACTGAGAGAGCTTACGAGCAGTACTTC	CASSVSGTERAYEQYF
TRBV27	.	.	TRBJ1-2	TGTGCCAGCAAGAGGACGGGGGAGATTGGCTACACCTTC	CASKRTGEIGYTF
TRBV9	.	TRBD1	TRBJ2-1	TGTGCCAGCAGCGTCTCCGGGACAGTTTACAATGAGCAGTTCTTC	CASSVSGTVYNEQFF
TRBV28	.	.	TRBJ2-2	TGTGCCAGCAGAACCGGGGGAGTGGGAACCGGGGAGCTGTTTTTT	CASRTGGVGTGELFF